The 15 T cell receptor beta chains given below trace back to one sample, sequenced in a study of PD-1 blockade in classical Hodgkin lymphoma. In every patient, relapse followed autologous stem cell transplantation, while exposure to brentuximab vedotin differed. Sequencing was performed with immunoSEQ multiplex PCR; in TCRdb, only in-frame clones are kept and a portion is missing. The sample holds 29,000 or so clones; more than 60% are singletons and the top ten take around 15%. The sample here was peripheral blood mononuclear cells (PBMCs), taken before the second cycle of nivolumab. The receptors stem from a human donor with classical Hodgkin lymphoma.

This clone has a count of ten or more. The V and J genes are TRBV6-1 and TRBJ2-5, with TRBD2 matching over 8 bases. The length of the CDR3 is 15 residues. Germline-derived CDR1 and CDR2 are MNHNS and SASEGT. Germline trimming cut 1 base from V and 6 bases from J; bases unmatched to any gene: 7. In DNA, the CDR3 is TGTGCCAGCAGTGAAGGTGGGACTAGTGTCCAGACCCAGTACTTC. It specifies CASSEGGTSVQTQYF.

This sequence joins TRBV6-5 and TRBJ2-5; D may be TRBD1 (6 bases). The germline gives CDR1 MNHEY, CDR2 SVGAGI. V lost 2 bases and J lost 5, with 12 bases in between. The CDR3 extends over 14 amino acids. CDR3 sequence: CASSYQQGVETQYF. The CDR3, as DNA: TGTGCCAGCAGTTACCAACAGGGCGTGGAGACCCAGTACTTC.

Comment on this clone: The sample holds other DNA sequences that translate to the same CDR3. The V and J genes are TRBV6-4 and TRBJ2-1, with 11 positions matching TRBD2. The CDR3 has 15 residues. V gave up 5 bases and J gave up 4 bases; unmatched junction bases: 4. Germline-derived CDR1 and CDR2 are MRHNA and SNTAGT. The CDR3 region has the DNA TGTGCCAGCAGTCGGCTAGCGGGGGGATACAATGAGCAGTTCTTC. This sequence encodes CASSRLAGGYNEQFF.

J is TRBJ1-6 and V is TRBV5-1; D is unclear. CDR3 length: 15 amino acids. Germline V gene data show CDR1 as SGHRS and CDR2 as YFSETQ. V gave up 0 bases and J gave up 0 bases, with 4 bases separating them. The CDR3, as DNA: TGCGCCAGCAGCTTGGCAGTCTCCTATAATTCACCCCTCCACTTT. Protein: CASSLAVSYNSPLHF.

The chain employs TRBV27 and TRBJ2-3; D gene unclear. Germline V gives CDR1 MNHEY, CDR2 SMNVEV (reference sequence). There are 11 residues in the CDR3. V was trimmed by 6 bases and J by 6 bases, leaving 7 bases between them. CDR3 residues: CASSYFDTQYF. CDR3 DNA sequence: TGTGCCAGCAGCTACTTCGATACGCAGTATTTT.

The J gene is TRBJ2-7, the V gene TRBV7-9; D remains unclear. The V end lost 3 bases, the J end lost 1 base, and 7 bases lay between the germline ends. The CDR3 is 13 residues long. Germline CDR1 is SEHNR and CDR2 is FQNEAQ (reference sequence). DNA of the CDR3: TGTGCCAGCAGCTTCTTACTGTCCTACGAGCAGTACTTC. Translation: CASSFLLSYEQYF. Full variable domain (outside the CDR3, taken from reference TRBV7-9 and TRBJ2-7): DTGVSQNPRHKITKRGQNVTFRCDPISEHNRLYWYRQTLGQGPEFLTYFQNEAQLEKSRLLSDRFSAERPKGSFSTLEIQRTEQGDSAMYLCASSFLLSYEQYFGPGTRLTVT.

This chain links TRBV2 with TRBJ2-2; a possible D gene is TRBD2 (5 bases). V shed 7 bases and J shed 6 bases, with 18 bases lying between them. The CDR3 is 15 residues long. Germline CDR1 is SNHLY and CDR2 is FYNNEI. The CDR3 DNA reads TGTGCCAGCATCTATGATCGGGGAAGCTCCGGGGAGCTGTTTTTT. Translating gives CASIYDRGSSGELFF.

This chain's CDR3 is CASEGQGNTEAFF. CDR3 nucleotides: TGTGCCAGCGAGGGACAGGGGAACACTGAAGCTTTCTTT. The gene calls are TRBV2 and TRBJ1-1, with 9 bases lining up with TRBD1. This CDR3 region has 13 residues. The germline V gene encodes CDR1 SNHLY and CDR2 FYNNEI. J lost 1 base, V lost 8 bases, and 2 bases had no gene match.

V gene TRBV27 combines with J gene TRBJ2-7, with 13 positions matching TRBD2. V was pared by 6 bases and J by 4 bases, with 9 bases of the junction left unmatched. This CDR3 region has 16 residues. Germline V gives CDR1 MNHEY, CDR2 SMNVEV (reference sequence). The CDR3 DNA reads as TGTGCCAGCAGGTCGCAACTAGCGGGGGGGCGTTACGAGCAGTACTTC. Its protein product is CASRSQLAGGRYEQYF.

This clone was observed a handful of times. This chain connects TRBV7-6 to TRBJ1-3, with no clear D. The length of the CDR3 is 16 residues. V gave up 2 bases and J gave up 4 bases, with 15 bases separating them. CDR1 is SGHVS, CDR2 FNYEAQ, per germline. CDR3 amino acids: CASSLTGPTKGNTIYF. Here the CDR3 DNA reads TGTGCCAGCAGCTTAACCGGGCCCACGAAAGGAAACACCATATATTTT.

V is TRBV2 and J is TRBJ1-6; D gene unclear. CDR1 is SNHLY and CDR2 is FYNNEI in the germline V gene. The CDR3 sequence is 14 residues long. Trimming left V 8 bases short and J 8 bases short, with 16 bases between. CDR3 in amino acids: CASGSWGIDSPLHF. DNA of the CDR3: TGTGCCAGCGGGTCATGGGGTATTGATTCACCCCTCCACTTT.

The chain's CDR3 is CASSPVIAVQRSTQYF. CDR3 bases: TGTGCCAGCAGCCCCGTGATAGCGGTTCAAAGGTCGACCCAGTACTTC. This sequence joins TRBV11-2 and TRBJ2-5, with D possibly TRBD2 on 6 matching bases. There are 16 residues in the CDR3. Between the trimmed V and J ends, which lost 5 bases and 7 bases, there was a span of 23 bases. Per germline, CDR1 SGHAT and CDR2 FQNNGV.

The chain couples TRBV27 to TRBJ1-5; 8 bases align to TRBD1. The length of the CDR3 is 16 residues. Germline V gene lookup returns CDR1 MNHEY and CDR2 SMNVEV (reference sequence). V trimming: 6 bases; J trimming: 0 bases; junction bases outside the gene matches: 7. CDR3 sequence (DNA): TGTGCCAGCAGCTCCACCGGGACAGGTAGCAATCAGCCCCAGCATTTT. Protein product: CASSSTGTGSNQPQHF.

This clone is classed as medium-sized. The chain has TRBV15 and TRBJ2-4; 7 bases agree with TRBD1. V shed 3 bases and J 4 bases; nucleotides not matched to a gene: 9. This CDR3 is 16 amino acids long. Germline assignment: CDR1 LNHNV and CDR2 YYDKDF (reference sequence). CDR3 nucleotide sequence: TGTGCCACCAGCAGTGTTCAATTGACAGGGAAAAACATTCAGTACTTC. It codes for CATSSVQLTGKNIQYF.

CDR3 coding DNA: TGCGCCAGCAGCCCCGGGACAGGGACGACCCCTGAAGCTTTCTTT. It translates to CASSPGTGTTPEAFF. The rearrangement joins TRBV5-1 to TRBJ1-1, with 9 bases matching TRBD1. Per germline, CDR1 SGHRS and CDR2 YFSETQ. V was pared by 4 bases and J by 6 bases, with 10 bases of the junction left unmatched. This CDR3 spans 15 amino acids. Looking up the rest from reference TRBV5-1 and TRBJ1-1 gives the full variable domain: KAGVTQTPRYLIKTRGQQVTLSCSPISGHRSVSWYQQTPGQGLQFLFEYFSETQRNKGNFPGRFSGRQFSNSRSEMNVSTLELGDSALYLCASSPGTGTTPEAFFGQGTRLTVV.